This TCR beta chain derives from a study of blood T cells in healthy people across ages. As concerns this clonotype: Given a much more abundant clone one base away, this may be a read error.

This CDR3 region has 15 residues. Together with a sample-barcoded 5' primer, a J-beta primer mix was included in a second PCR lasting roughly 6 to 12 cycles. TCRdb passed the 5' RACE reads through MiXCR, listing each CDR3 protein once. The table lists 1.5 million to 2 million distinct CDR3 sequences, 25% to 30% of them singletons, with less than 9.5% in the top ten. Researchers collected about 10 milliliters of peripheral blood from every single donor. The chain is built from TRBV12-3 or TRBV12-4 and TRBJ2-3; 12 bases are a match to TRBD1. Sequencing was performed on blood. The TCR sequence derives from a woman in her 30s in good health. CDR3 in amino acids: CASSLGQGAADTEYF. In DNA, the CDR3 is TGTGCCAGCAGTTTGGGACAGGGGGCGGCAGATACGGAGTATTTT.